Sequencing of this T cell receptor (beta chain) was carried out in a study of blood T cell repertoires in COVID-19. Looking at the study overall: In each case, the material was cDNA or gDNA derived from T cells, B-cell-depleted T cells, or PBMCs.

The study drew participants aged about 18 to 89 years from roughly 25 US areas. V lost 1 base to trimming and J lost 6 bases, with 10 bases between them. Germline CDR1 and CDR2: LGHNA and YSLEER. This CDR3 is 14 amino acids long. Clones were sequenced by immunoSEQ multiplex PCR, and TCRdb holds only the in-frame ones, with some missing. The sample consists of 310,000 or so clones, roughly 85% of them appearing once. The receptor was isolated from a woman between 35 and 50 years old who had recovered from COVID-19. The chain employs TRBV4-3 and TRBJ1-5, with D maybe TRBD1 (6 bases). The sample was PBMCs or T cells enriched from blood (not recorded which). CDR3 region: CASSQAVTGQPQHF. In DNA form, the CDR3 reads TGCGCCAGCAGCCAAGCGGTGACAGGTCAGCCCCAGCATTTT.